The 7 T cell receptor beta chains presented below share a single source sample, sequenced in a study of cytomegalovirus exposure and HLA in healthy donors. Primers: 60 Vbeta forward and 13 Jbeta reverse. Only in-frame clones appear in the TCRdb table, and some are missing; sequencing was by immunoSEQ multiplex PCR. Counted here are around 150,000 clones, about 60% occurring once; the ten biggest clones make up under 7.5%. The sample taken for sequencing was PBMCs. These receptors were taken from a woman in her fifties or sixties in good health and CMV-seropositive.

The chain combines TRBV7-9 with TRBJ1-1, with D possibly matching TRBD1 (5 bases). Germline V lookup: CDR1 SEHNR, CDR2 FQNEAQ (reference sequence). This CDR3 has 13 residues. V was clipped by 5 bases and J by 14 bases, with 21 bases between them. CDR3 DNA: TGTGCCAGCAGCCGAGGAGCCGGGACTCCTATCTTCTTT. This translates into CASSRGAGTPIFF.

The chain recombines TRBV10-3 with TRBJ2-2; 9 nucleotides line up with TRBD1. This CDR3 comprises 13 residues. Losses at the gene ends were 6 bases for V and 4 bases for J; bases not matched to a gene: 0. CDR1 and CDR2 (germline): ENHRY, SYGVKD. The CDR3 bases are TGTGCCATCAGGGACAGGGGCACCGGGGAGCTGTTTTTT. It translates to CAIRDRGTGELFF.

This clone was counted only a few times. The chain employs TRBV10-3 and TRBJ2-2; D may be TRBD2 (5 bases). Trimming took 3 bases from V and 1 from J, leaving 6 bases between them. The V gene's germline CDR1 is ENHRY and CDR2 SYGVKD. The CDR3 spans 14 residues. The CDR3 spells CAISESGNTGELFF. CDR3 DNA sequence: TGTGCCATCAGTGAAAGCGGGAACACCGGGGAGCTGTTTTTT.

CDR3 sequence: CASTPAGENEQFF. The CDR3 DNA is TGTGCCAGTACCCCGGCAGGGGAAAATGAGCAGTTCTTC. The chain is built from TRBV19 and TRBJ2-1; TRBD1 might be the D (6 bases). Germline V gene sequence: CDR1 LNHDA, CDR2 SQIVND (reference sequence). Trimming removed 7 bases at V and 7 bases at J, with 14 bases between. This CDR3 region has 13 residues.

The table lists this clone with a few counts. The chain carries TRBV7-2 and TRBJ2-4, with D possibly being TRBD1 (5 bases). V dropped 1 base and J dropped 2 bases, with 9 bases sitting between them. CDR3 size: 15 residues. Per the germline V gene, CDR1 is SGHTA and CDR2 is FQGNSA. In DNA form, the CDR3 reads TGTGCCAGCAGCTTAGATGGGGCAACCAAAAACATTCAGTACTTC. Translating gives CASSLDGATKNIQYF.

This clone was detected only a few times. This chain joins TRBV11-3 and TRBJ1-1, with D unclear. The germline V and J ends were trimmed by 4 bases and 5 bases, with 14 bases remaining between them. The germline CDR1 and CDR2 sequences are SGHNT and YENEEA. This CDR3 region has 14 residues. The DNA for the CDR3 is TGTGCCAGCAGCTCCGGCACGGGGAGGACTGAAGCTTTCTTT. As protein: CASSSGTGRTEAFF.

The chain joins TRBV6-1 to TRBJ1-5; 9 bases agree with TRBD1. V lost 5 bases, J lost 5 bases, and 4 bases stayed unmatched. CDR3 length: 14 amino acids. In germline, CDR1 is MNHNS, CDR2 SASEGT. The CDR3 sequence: CASSRRDRDQPQHF. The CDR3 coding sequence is TGTGCCAGCAGTCGCCGGGACAGGGATCAGCCCCAGCATTTT.